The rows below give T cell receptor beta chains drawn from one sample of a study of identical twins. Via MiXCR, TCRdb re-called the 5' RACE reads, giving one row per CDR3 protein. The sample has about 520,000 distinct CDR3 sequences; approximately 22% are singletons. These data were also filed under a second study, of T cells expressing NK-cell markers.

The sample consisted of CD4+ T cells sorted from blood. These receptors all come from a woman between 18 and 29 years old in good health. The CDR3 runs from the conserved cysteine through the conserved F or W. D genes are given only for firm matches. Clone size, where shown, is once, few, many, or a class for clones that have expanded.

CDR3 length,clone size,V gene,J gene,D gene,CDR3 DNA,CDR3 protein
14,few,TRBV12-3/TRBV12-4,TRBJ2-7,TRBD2,TGTGCCAGCAGGCTCAGACTAGCCGGTTACGAGCAGTACTTC,CASRLRLAGYEQYF
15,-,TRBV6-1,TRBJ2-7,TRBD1,TGTGCCAGCAGTCCCCGGGACAGGGGGGGTTACGAGCAGTACTTC,CASSPRDRGGYEQYF
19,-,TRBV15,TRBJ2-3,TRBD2,TGTGCCACCAGCAGAGATAAGGCCTGGGAGGCGGGGGTTAGCGATACGCAGTATTTT,CATSRDKAWEAGVSDTQYF
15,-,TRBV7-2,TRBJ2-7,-,TGTGCCAGCAGCTTAAGTAGCCTCGACTCCTACGAGCAGTACTTC,CASSLSSLDSYEQYF
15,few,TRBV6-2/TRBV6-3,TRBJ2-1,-,TGTGCCAGCAGTTACAACCCAGCCCGATACAATGAGCAGTTCTTC,CASSYNPARYNEQFF
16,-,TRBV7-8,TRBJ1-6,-,TGTGCCAGCAGCTTAGGAGCGGTGATGGATAATTCACCCCTCCACTTT,CASSLGAVMDNSPLHF
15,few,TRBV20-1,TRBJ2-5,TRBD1,TGCAGTGCTCCTGGACAGGGGGCTCGGCAAGAGACCCAGTACTTC,CSAPGQGARQETQYF
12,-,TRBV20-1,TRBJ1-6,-,TGCAGTGCGCCTGAGCAGGGGTCACCCCTCCACTTT,CSAPEQGSPLHF
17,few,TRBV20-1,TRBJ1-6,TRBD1,TGCAGTGCTCCTAGTATTGGGACAGCATCCTATAATTCACCCCTCCACTTT,CSAPSIGTASYNSPLHF
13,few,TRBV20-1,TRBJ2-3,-,TGCAGTGCTAGAGGGAGGCGGACAGATACGCAGTATTTT,CSARGRRTDTQYF
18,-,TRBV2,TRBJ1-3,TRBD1,TGTGCCTTCAGTGGGCAGGTGCTCGGACAGGGGGGAGGAAACACCATATATTTT,CAFSGQVLGQGGGNTIYF
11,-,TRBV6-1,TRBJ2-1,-,TGTGCCAGCATCCGCCGGAGGAAGCAGTTCTTC,CASIRRRKQFF
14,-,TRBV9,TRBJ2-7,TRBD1,TGTGCCAGCAGCGCCGGGACAGGGGTCTACGAGCAGTACTTC,CASSAGTGVYEQYF
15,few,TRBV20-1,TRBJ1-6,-,TGCAGTGCTAGAGATCTACAGGCACATAATTCACCCCTCCACTTT,CSARDLQAHNSPLHF